This T cell receptor beta chain was documented in a study of T cells in Graves' hyperthyroidism and ophthalmopathy. Findings and limits, study-wide: The model predicted ophthalmopathy a median around 6 months before onset. Most thyroid clonotypes expanded above 0.001 appeared in blood too. A model of 13 V-J features distinguished ophthalmopathy from stable hyperthyroidism.

In this sample, this clonotype turned up many times. The target antigen is unknown. V dropped 2 bases and J dropped 8; count of bases not matched to a gene: 6. The V gene's germline CDR1 is DFQATT and CDR2 SNEGSKA (reference sequence). This CDR3 comprises 13 residues. RNA transcripts provided the source from which TCR beta CDR3 regions were amplified. Initially, a first-round RT-PCR of the TCR CDR3 employed the HTBI primer set. TCRdb independently ran MiXCR on the multiplex PCR reads; one entry per CDR3 protein. The sample gives around 350,000 distinct CDR3 sequences, about 20% of which show up once; about 4% is in the top ten.

The clonotype comes from a woman aged 18-29 years with Graves' hyperthyroidism. This rearrangement joins TRBV20-1 to TRBJ1-2; 9 bases are shared with TRBD1. Source material: blood. The CDR3 spells CSARRGQGEGYTF. In nucleotides, the CDR3 is TGCAGTGCTAGACGGGGACAGGGTGAAGGCTACACCTTC.